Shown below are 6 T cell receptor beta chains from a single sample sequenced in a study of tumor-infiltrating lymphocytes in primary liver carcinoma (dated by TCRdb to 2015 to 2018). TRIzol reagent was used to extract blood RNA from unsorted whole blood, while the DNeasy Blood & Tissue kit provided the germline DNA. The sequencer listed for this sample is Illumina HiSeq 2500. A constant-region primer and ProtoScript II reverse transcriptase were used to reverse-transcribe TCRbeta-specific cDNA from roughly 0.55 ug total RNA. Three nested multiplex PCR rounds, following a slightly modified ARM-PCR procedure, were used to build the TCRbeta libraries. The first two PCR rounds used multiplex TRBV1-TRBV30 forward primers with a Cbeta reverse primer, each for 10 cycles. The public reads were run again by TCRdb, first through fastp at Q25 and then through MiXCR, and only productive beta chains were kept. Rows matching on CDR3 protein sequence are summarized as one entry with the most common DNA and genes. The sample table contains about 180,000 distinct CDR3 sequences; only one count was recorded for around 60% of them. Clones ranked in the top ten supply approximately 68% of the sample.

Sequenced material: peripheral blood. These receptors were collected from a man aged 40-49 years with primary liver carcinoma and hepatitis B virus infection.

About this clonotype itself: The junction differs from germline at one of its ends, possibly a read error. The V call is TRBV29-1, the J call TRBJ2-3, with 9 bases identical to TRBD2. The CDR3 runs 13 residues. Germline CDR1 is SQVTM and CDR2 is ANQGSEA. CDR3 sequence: CRAQTSGTDTQYF. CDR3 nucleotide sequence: TGCAGGGCTCAGACTAGCGGCACAGATACGCAATATTTT.

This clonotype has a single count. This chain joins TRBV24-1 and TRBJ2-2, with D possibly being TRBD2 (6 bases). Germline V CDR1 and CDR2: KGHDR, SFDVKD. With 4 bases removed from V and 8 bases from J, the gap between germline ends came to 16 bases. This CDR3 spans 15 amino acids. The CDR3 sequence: CATSDTGTPGGELFF. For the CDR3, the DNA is TGTGCCACCAGTGACACCGGGACTCCGGGTGGGGAGCTGTTTTTT.

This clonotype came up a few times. The CDR3 loop is CASSLGTGGKNSPLHF. CDR3 DNA: TGTGCCAGCAGTTTAGGGACAGGGGGAAAGAATTCACCCCTCCACTTT. This rearrangement joins TRBV12-3 or TRBV12-4 to TRBJ1-6; 10 positions agree with TRBD1. Trimming took 1 base from V and 7 from J; bases not matched to a gene: 4. This CDR3 is 16 amino acids long.

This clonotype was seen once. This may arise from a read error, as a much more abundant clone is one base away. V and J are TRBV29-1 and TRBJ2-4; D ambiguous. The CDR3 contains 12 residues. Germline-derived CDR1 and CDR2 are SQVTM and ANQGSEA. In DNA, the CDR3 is TGCAGCGTCGGTACAGACCTAGACATTAAGTACTTC. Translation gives CSVGTDLDIKYF.

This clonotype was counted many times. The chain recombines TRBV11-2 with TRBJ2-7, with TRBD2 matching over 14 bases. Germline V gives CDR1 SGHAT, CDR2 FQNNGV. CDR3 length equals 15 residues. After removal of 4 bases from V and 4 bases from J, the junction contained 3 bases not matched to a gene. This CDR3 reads CASSSGLAGVYEQYF. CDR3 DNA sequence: TGTGCCAGCAGCTCGGGACTAGCGGGAGTATACGAGCAGTACTTC.

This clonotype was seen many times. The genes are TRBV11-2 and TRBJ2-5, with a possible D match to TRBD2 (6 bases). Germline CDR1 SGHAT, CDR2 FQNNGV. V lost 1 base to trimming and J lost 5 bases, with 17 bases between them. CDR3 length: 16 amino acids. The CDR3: CASSLGGGASLETQYF. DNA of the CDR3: TGTGCCAGCAGCTTAGGAGGAGGGGCCTCCCTTGAGACCCAGTACTTC.